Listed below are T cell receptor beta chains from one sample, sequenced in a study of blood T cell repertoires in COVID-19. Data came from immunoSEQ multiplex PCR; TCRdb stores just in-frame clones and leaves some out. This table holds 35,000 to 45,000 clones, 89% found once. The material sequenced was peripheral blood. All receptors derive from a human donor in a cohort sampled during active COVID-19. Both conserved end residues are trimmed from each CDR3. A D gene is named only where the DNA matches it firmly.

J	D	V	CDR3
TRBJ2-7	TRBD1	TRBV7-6	ASSTGQGLREQY
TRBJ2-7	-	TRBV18	ASSPRKVSGYEQY
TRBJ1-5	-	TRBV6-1	ASSESGDAQPQH
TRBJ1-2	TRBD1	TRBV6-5	ASRAAGQPYGYT
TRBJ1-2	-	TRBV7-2	ASSLADRTKRNNYGYT
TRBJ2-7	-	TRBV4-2	ASSRETSSYEQY
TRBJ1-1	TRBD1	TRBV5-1	ASSLRQGASTEAF
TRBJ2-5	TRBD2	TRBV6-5	ASDGGALETQY
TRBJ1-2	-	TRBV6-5	ASRYRRDGGYT
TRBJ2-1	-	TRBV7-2	ASSSQASSYNEQF
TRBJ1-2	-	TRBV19	ASRETDPNYGYT
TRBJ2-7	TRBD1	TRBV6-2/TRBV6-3	ASSYIPIDRGHAEQY
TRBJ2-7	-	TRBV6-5	ASRKGGTYEQY
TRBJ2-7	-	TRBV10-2	ASSYDSYEQY
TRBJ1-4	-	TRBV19	ASSTRRATNEKLF
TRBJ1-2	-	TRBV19	ASSPTGDYGYT
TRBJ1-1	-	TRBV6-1	ASSEGFGVNTEAF
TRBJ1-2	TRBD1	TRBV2	ASSPMDRAVRDGYT
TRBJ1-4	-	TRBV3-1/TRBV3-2	ASSQGTAPSLDEKLF
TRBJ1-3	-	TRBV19	ASSIGGPGNTIY
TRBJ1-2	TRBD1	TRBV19	ASSIRDRGYT
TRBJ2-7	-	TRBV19	ASSIGRVGEQY
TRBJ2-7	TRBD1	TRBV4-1	ASSQVTGGMYEQY
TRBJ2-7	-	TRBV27	ASSSGRVRGQY
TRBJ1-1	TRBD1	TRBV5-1	ASSGTGAMNTEAF
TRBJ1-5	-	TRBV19	ASSMRKAGELRQPQH
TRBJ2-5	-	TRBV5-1	ASSSTGLGQETQY
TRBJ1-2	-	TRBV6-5	ASSSDSAYGYT
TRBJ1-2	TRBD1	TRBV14	ASSQGTGVPDGYGYT
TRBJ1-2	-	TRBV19	ASSSPVGYT
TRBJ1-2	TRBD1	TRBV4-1	ASSQGGQADNYGYT